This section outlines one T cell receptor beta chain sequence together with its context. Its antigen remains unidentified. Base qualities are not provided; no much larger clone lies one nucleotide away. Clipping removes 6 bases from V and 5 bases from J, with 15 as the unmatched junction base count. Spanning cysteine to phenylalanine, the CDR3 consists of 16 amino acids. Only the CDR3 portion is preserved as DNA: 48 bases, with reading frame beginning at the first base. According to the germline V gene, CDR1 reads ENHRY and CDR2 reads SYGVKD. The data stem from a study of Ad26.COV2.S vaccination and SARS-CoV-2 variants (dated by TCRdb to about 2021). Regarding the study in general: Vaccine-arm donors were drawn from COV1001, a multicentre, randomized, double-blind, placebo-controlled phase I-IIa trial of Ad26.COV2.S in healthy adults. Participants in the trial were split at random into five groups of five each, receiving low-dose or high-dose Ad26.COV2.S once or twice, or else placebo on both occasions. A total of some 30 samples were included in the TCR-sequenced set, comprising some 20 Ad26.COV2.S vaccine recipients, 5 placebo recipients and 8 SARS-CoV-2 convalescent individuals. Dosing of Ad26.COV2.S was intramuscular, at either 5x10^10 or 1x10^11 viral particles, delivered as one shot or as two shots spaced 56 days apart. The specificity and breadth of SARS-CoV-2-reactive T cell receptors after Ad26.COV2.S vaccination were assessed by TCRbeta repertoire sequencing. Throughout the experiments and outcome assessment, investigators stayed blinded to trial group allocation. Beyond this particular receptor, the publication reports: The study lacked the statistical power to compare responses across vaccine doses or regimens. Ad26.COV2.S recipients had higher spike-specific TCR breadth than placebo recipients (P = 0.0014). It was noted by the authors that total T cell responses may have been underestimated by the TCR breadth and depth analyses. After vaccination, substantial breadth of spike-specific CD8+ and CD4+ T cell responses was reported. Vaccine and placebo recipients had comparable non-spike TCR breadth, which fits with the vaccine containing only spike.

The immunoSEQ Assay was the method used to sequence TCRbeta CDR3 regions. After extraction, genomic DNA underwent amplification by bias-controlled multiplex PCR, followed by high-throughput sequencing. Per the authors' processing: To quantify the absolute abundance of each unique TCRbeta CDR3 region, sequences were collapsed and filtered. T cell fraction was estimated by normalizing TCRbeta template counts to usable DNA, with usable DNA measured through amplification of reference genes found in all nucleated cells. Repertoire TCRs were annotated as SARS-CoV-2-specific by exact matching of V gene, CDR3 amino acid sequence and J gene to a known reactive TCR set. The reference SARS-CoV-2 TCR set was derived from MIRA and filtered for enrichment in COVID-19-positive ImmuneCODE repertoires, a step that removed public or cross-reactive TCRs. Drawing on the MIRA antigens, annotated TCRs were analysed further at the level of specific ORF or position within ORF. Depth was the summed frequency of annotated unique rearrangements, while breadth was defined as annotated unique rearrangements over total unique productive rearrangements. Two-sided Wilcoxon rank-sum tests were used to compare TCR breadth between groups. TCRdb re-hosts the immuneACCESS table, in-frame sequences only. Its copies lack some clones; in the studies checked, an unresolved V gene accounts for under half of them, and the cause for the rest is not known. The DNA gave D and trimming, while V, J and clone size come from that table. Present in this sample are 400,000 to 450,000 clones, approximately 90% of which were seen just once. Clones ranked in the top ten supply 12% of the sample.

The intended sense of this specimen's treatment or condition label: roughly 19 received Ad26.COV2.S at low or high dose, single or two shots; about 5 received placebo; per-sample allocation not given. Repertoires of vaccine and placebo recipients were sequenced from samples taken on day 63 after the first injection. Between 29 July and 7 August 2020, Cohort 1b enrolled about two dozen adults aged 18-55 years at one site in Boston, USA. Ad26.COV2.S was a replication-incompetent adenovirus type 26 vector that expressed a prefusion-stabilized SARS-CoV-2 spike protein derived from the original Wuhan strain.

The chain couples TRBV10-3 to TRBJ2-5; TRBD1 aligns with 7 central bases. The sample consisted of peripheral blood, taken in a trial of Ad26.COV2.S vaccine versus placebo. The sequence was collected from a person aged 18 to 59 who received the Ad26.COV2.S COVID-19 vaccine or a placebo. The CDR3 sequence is CAISSIDREPRETQYF. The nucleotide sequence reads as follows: TGTGCCATCAGCAGTATAGACAGGGAACCCCGGGAGACCCAGTACTTC.